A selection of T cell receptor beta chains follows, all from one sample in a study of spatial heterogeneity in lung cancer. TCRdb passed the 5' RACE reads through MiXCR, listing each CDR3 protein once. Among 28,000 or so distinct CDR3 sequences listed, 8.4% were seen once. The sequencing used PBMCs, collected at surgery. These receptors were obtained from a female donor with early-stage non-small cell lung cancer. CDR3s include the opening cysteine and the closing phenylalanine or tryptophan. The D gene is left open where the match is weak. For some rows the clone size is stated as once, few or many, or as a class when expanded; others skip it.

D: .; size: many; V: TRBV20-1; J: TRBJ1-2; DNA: TGCAGTGCTGCCCCGGACAGCTATGGCTACACCTTC; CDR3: CSAAPDSYGYTF
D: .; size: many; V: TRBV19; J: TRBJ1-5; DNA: TGTGCCAGTAGAAAGGATATTAGCAATCAGCCCCAGCATTTT; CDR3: CASRKDISNQPQHF
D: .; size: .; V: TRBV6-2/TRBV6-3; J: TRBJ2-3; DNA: TGTGCCAGCAGTTACTCGAACCCGGGTACGCAGTATTTT; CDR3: CASSYSNPGTQYF
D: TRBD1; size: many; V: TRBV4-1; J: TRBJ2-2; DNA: TGCGCCAGCAGCCAACCGGGACAGGGGTATATCGGGGAGCTGTTTTTT; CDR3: CASSQPGQGYIGELFF
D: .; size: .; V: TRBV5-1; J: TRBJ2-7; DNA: TGCGCCAGCAGCTTGGGTCGGGGCCGATACGAGCAGTACTTC; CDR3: CASSLGRGRYEQYF
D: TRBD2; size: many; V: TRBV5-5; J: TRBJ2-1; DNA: TGTGCCAGCAGCTCGCCGGGACTCCAGTCCGGGGGGAATGAGCAGTTCTTC; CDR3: CASSSPGLQSGGNEQFF
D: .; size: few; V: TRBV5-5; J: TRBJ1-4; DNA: TGTGCCAGCAGCTTGAACAGGGTGGCGGAAGAAAAACTGTTTTTT; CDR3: CASSLNRVAEEKLFF
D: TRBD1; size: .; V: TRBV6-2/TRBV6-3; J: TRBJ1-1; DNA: TGTGCCAGCGAGCCCCCCGCGTCAGGGGGTTACACTGAAGCTTTCTTT; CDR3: CASEPPASGGYTEAFF
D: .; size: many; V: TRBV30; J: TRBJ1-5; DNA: TGTGCCTGGAGTGTGGGCAGGGGCAATCAGCCCCAGCATTTT; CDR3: CAWSVGRGNQPQHF
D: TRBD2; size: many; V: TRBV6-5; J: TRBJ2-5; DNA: TGTGCCAGCAGTTACTCCGGGACTAGCTTGGAGACCCAGTACTTC; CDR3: CASSYSGTSLETQYF
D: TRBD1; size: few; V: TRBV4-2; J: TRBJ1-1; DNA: TGTGCCAGCAGCCAAAAGAGGACAGGGGGGAAAAAAGAAGCTTTCTTT; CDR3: CASSQKRTGGKKEAFF
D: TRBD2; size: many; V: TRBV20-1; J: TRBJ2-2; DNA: TGCAGTGCTAGACCTACCGGGACTAGCGGGTTCTGGGGTACCGGGGAGCTGTTTTTT; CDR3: CSARPTGTSGFWGTGELFF
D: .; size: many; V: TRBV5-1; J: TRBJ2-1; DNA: TGCGCCAGCAGATCAACTAGCTTCAGTGAGCAGTTCTTC; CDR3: CASRSTSFSEQFF
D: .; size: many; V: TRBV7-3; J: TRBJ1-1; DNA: TGTGCCAGCAGCTTATATGGGACGGAGGGGACTGAAGCTTTCTTT; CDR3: CASSLYGTEGTEAFF
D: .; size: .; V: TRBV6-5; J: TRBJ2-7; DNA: TGTGCCACCTATTCGGGGGTTTCATCCTACGAGCAGTACTTC; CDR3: CATYSGVSSYEQYF
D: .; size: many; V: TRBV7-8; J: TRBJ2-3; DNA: TGTGCCAGCAGCTTAGAAGGAGGGACGAGCGGTCCGCAGTATTTT; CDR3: CASSLEGGTSGPQYF
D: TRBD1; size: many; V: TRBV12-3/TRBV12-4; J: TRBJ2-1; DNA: TGTGCCAGCAGTCTCGGGACAGGGGGCAAAAATGAGCAGTTCTTC; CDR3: CASSLGTGGKNEQFF
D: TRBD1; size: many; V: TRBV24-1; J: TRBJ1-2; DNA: TGTGCCACCAGTAGACGGACAGGGGACGTCTACACCTTC; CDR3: CATSRRTGDVYTF
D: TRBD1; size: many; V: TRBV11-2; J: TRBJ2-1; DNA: TGTGCCAGCAGCTTTGCCACAGGGGGATACAATGAGCAGTTCTTC; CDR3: CASSFATGGYNEQFF
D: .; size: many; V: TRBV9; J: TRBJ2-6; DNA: TGTGCCAGCAGCGTAGACGCCCAGGGGCAGGGCTCTGGGGCCAACGTCCTGACTTTC; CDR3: CASSVDAQGQGSGANVLTF
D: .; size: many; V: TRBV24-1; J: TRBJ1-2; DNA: TGTGCCACCAGTGATCCAACAGGGAACTATGGCTACACCTTC; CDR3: CATSDPTGNYGYTF
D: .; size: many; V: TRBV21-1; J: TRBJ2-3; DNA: TGTGCCAGCAGCAATCCCCCCGACAGGACCTCAGATACGCAGTATTTT; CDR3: CASSNPPDRTSDTQYF
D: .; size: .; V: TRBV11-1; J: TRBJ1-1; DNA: TGTGCCAGCAGCATAACAGGACCCGATGAAGCTTTCTTT; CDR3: CASSITGPDEAFF
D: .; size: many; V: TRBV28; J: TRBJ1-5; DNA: TGTGCCAGCAGTTCCAACGTAATCCAGCCCCAGCATTTT; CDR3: CASSSNVIQPQHF
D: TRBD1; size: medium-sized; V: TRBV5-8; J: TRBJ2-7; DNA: TGTGCCAGCAGCGCCGCGACAGGGGAAAATTACTTC; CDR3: CASSAATGENYF
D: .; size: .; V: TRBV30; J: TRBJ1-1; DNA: TGTGCCTGGAGTGTGTTCAGGCGGCACACTGAAGCTTTCTTT; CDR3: CAWSVFRRHTEAFF
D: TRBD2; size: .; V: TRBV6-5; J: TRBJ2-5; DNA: TGTGCCAGCAGTTACTCCAGCGGGGGGCCCGAGACCCAGTACTTC; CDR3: CASSYSSGGPETQYF
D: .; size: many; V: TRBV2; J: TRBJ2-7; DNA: TGTGCCAGCAAATGGTTGGACTCCTCCTACGAGCAGTACTTC; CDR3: CASKWLDSSYEQYF
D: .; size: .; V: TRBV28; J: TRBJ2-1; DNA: TGTGCCAGCAGTTTTAAGGCATACTCTTCCCCCTACAATGAGCAGTTCTTC; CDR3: CASSFKAYSSPYNEQFF
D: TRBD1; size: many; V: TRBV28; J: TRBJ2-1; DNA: TGTGCCAGCAGTTTCCTTGGCCCGGGACAGGGATCCAATGAGCAGTTCTTC; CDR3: CASSFLGPGQGSNEQFF
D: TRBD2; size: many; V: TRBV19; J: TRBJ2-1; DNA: TGTGCCAGTAGTGCAGCCGGGACTAGCGGGAGAGGCTCCTACAATGAGCAGTTCTTC; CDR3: CASSAAGTSGRGSYNEQFF
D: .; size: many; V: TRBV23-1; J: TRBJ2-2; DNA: TGCGCCAGCAGAATGGTGAACACCGGGGAGCTGTTTTTT; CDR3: CASRMVNTGELFF
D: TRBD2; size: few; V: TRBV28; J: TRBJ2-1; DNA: TGTGCCAGCAGTTTTACTAGCGGGAATAGGAATGAGCAGTTCTTC; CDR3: CASSFTSGNRNEQFF
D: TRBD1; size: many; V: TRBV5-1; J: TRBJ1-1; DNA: TGCGCCAGCAGTAAGGACCCGACAGGGCTGAACACTGAAGCTTTCTTT; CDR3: CASSKDPTGLNTEAFF
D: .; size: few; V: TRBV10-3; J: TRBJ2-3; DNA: TGTGCCATCAGTGGGCAGGGCACAGATACGCAGTATTTT; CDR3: CAISGQGTDTQYF
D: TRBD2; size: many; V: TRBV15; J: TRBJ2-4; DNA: TGTGCCACCAGCAGAGATTCTAGCGGGGTTGGGGACATTCAGTACTTC; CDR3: CATSRDSSGVGDIQYF
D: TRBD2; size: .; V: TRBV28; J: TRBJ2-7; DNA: TGTGCCAGCAGTACGGGGGGGAGCTACGAGCAGTACTTC; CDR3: CASSTGGSYEQYF
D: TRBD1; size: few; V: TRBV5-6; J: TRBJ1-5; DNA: TGTGCCAGCATCGGGACAGGGCCTTTGGATCAGCCCCAGCATTTT; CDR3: CASIGTGPLDQPQHF
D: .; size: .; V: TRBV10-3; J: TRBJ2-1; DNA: TGTGCCATCAGTGGTACGCGGGATGGGGGTGAGCAGTTCTTC; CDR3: CAISGTRDGGEQFF
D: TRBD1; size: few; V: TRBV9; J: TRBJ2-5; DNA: TGTGCCAGCAGCGCCCAAGACAGGGCCTATGAGACCCAGTACTTC; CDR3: CASSAQDRAYETQYF
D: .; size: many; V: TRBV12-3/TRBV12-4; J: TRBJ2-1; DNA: TGTGCCAGCAAGGGAAGACCTAGTAAGCAGTTCTTC; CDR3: CASKGRPSKQFF
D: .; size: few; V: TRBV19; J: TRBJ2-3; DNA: TGTGCCAGTAGTATTAGGCAGGCTTGGAGCACAGATACGCAGTATTTT; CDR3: CASSIRQAWSTDTQYF
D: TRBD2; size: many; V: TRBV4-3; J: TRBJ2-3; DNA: TGCGCCAGCAGCCCCGGACTAGCGGAAGGCACAGATACGCAGTATTTT; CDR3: CASSPGLAEGTDTQYF
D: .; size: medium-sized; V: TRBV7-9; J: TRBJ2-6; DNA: TGTGCCAGCAGGGGGGACTCTGGGGCCAACGTCCTGACTTTC; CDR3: CASRGDSGANVLTF
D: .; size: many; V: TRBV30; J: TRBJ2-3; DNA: TGTGCCTGGAGTGAGGCAGATACGCAGTATTTT; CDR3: CAWSEADTQYF
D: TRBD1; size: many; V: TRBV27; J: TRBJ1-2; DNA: TGTGCCAGCAGTCTGGCCGGGACAGGATATGGCTACACCTTC; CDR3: CASSLAGTGYGYTF
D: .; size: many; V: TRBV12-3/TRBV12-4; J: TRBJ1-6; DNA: TGTGCCAGCAGGACGTCCTATAATTCACCCCTCCACTTT; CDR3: CASRTSYNSPLHF
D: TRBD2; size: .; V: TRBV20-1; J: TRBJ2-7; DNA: TGCAGTGCTAGACTGACTAGCGGTAAAACCTACGAGCAGTACTTC; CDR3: CSARLTSGKTYEQYF
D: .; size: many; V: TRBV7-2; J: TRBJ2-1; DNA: TGTGCCAGCAGCGCGGACCACCTGGATGAGCAGTTCTTC; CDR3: CASSADHLDEQFF